The 16 T cell receptor beta chains below were found in one sample sequenced in a study of T cells after posttransplantation cyclophosphamide. The repertoire was sequenced with immunoSEQ multiplex PCR; TCRdb's copy has only in-frame clones and lacks some. The data list roughly 40,000 clones, none observed once; about 4.2% falls to the top ten. Source material: PBMCs. Receptors were obtained from a woman aged 50 to 60 in good health and a related stem cell transplant donor.

The chain uses TRBV11-2 and TRBJ2-5; D not certain. The DNA matches TRBJ2-7 better at its end, which makes the J call doubtful. The length of the CDR3 is 15 residues. CDR1 is SGHAT and CDR2 is FQNNGV in the germline V gene. This CDR3 is CASSLDPLPSYEQYF. Written as DNA, the CDR3 is TGTGCCAGCAGCTTAGATCCACTTCCCTCCTACGAGCAGTACTTC.

This clone has at least ten counts. V gene TRBV28 combines with J gene TRBJ1-5; D not resolved. The CDR3 consists of 13 residues. Germline V lookup: CDR1 MDHEN, CDR2 SYDVKM. V was clipped by 3 bases and J by 7 bases, with 10 bases between them. The CDR3 DNA sequence: TGTGCCAGCAGTTTCGGCGGTGGCCAGCCCCAGCATTTT. This sequence encodes CASSFGGGQPQHF.

Many counts were recorded for this clone. This chain uses TRBV28 with TRBJ2-2, with 9 nucleotides matching TRBD1. V lost 5 bases to trimming and J lost 5 bases; unmatched junction nucleotides: 9. This CDR3 has 16 residues. The germline CDR1 and CDR2 sequences are MDHEN and SYDVKM. Here the CDR3 DNA reads TGTGCCAGCAGTGGGCCGGGACAGGGATGGACCGGGGAGCTGTTTTTT. Its protein is CASSGPGQGWTGELFF.

This clone was found many times. This rearrangement joins TRBV9 to TRBJ2-3; unclear D gene. This CDR3 is 14 amino acids long. Germline V gene data show CDR1 as SGDLS and CDR2 as YYNGEE. Trimming took 0 bases from V and 2 from J, leaving 7 bases between them. The CDR3: CASSVAPDTDTQYF. The CDR3 DNA follows: TGTGCCAGCAGCGTAGCTCCAGACACAGATACGCAGTATTTT.

This clone was counted at least ten times. This rearrangement joins TRBV6-5 to TRBJ1-1; 7 bases line up with TRBD1. The ends lost 7 bases at V and 0 bases at J; junction bases unmatched: 5. CDR1 and CDR2 (germline): MNHEY, SVGAGI. The CDR3 totals 14 residues. The CDR3 region has the DNA TGTGCCAGCACCCAGGGGGTTTTGAACACTGAAGCTTTCTTT. This sequence encodes CASTQGVLNTEAFF.

This clone was detected ten times or more. The rearrangement links TRBV2 to TRBJ1-5; D may be TRBD1 (5 bases). Between the trimmed V and J ends, which lost 6 bases and 7 bases, there was a span of 25 bases. The CDR3 loop spans 17 amino acids. CDR1 SNHLY and CDR2 FYNNEI come from the germline V gene. The CDR3 is CASSYTSGLLLSQPQHF. CDR3 nucleotides: TGTGCCAGCAGCTACACTTCGGGACTACTCCTGTCCCAGCCCCAGCATTTT. Variable domain in full (rest from reference TRBV2 and TRBJ1-5): EPEVTQTPSHQVTQMGQEVILRCVPISNHLYFYWYRQILGQKVEFLVSFYNNEISEKSEIFDDQFSVERPDGSNFTLKIRSTKLEDSAMYFCASSYTSGLLLSQPQHFGDGTRLSIL.

In this sample, this clone turned up many times. The V and J genes are TRBV19 and TRBJ2-3, with unresolved D. The length of the CDR3 is 13 residues. Germline CDR1 is LNHDA and CDR2 is SQIVND (reference sequence). The V end was cut by 7 bases, the J end by 1 base, with 9 bases between. CDR3 coding DNA: TGTGCCAGTAACACGGGTCGCACAGATACGCAGTATTTT. This sequence encodes CASNTGRTDTQYF.

In this sample, this clone turned up many times. The J gene is TRBJ2-2, the V gene TRBV18; TRBD2 agrees at 7 bases. This CDR3 has 14 amino acids. Germline trimming cut 1 base from V and 4 bases from J; bases unmatched to any gene: 0. Germline V gene data show CDR1 as KGHSH and CDR2 as LQKENI. CDR3 region: CASSPREGTGELFF. CDR3 bases: TGTGCCAGCTCACCACGGGAGGGCACCGGGGAGCTGTTTTTT.

This clone was found many times. The V gene is TRBV4-1, the J gene TRBJ1-5; the D is unclear. Germline values: CDR1 MGHRA, CDR2 YSYEKL. There are 15 residues in the CDR3. The ends were cut back, 1 base at V and 6 bases at J, with 13 bases in the middle. CDR3 DNA: TGCGCCAGCAGCCAAGCGGCCACGGGGTCTCAGCCCCAGCATTTT. Translated: CASSQAATGSQPQHF.

This clone was seen repeatedly, ten times or more. The CDR3: CASSLPGTPSTEAFF. The CDR3 DNA sequence: TGTGCCAGCAGTCTGCCCGGGACACCCAGCACTGAAGCTTTCTTT. The V call is TRBV5-4, the J call TRBJ1-1; D perhaps matches TRBD1 (6 bases). The V and J ends lost 5 bases and 4 bases respectively, with 18 bases between them. CDR1 is SGHNT, CDR2 YYREEE, per germline (reference sequence). The CDR3 spans 15 residues.

This clone was observed many times. The chain has TRBV5-1 and TRBJ2-1, with a tentative D call TRBD2 (5 bases). This CDR3 region has 15 residues. V was trimmed by 5 bases and J by 0 bases, leaving 12 bases between them. Germline values: CDR1 SGHRS, CDR2 YFSETQ. The CDR3 protein is CASRDGMSSYNEQFF. The CDR3 nucleotides are TGCGCCAGCAGGGACGGGATGAGCTCCTACAATGAGCAGTTCTTC.

With respect to this clone: A read error may produce the germline difference seen at one junction end. The rearrangement joins TRBV4-3 to TRBJ2-5; D may be TRBD2 (7 bases). Looked up from germline, CDR1 is LGHNA and CDR2 is YSLEER. The CDR3 spans 17 residues. CDR3 sequence: CASGQEFLGGARETQYF. In DNA, the CDR3 is TGCGCCAGCGGCCAAGAGTTTCTGGGGGGGGCTAGGGAGACCCAGTACTTC.

This clone was seen repeatedly, ten times or more. The J gene is TRBJ1-5, the V gene TRBV19; D might be TRBD1 (6 bases). Germline CDR1 is LNHDA and CDR2 is SQIVND (reference sequence). This CDR3 comprises 15 residues. Trimming left V 9 bases short and J 11 bases short, with 26 bases between. CDR3: CASRGRLGASSAQHF. In nucleotides, the CDR3 is TGTGCCAGCCGGGGACGTTTGGGGGCCTCATCAGCCCAGCATTTT.

This clone came up many times. The chain joins TRBV5-5 to TRBJ2-7; 11 bases agree with TRBD1. The CDR3 is 14 residues long. CDR1 is SGHKS and CDR2 is YYEKEE in the germline V gene (reference sequence). V shed 3 bases, J shed 2 bases, and the junction held 1 base outside the gene matches. The CDR3 nucleotides read TGTGCCAGCAGCTGGGGACAGGGGGCCTACGAGCAGTACTTC. Translation: CASSWGQGAYEQYF. The full variable domain, rest sourced from reference TRBV5-5 and TRBJ2-7, is DAGVTQSPTHLIKTRGQQVTLRCSPISGHKSVSWYQQVLGQGPQFIFQYYEKEERGRGNFPDRFSARQFPNYSSELNVNALLLGDSALYLCASSWGQGAYEQYFGPGTRLTVT.

This clone appeared many times. The chain joins TRBV29-1 to TRBJ1-1; maybe TRBD1 (6 bases). V gave up 4 bases and J gave up 2 bases, with 14 bases separating them. Germline V CDR1 and CDR2: SQVTM, ANQGSEA. The CDR3 has 14 residues. CDR3 sequence: CSVGRTAQNTEAFF. Here the CDR3 DNA reads TGCAGCGTTGGGCGGACAGCTCAAAACACTGAAGCTTTCTTT.

This clone was observed many times. This rearrangement joins TRBV19 to TRBJ2-7; D uncertain. The V end was cut by 7 bases, the J end by 0 bases, with 10 bases between. The CDR3 runs 13 residues. CDR1 and CDR2 (germline): LNHDA, SQIVND (reference sequence). In DNA, the CDR3 is TGTGCCAGTACGAGCCCTTCCTCCTACGAGCAGTACTTC. This codes for CASTSPSSYEQYF. Supplemented by reference TRBV19 and TRBJ2-7, the full variable domain reads DGGITQSPKYLFRKEGQNVTLSCEQNLNHDAMYWYRQDPGQGLRLIYYSQIVNDFQKGDIAEGYSVSREKKESFPLTVTSAQKNPTAFYLCASTSPSSYEQYFGPGTRLTVT.